The present T cell receptor (beta chain) was sequenced within a study of blood T cell repertoires in COVID-19. Libraries were prepared by immunoSEQ multiplex PCR; TCRdb keeps only in-frame clonotypes and omits some of them. This table holds tens of thousands of clones, roughly 78% found once. Trimming left V 5 bases short and J 5 bases short, with 16 bases between. The length of the CDR3 is 15 residues. The germline V gene encodes CDR1 SGHTA and CDR2 FQGNSA. The chain couples TRBV7-2 to TRBJ1-5; maybe TRBD1 (6 bases). The source is a human donor in a cohort sampled during active COVID-19. Material for sequencing was peripheral blood. CDR3 protein: CASSPQGTGHQPQHF. CDR3 sequence (DNA): TGTGCCAGCAGCCCGCAGGGTACAGGGCATCAGCCCCAGCATTTT. Full variable domain (missing parts from reference TRBV7-2 and TRBJ1-5): GAGVSQSPSNKVTEKGKDVELRCDPISGHTALYWYRQSLGQGLEFLIYFQGNSAPDKSGLPSDRFSAERTGGSVSTLTIQRTQQEDSAVYLCASSPQGTGHQPQHFGDGTRLSIL.